The sequence of this TCR beta chain was determined in a study of blood T cell repertoires in COVID-19. Turning to the study itself: Material from acute and convalescent COVID-19 was sourced from the United States, Italy and Spain.

Original processing notes: Estimated nucleated cell counts came from reference gene primer amplification. TCRdb keeps only in-frame clones here, not all; method: immunoSEQ multiplex PCR. That table furnishes V, J and clone size, whereas the DNA furnished D and trimming. The top ten hold roughly 0.25% of the sample, which has just over 650,000 clones, about nine tenths seen once. This clone was seen a few times. This CDR3 is 14 amino acids long. The ends were cut back, 2 bases at V and 3 bases at J, with 10 bases in the middle. Germline CDR1 is SGHAT and CDR2 is FQNNGV. This rearrangement joins TRBV11-2 to TRBJ1-1; D is perhaps TRBD1 (5 bases). The sample taken for sequencing was peripheral blood. This TCR derives from a woman aged 18 to 35 with acute or convalescent COVID-19. Written as DNA, the CDR3 is TGTGCCAGCAGCTTACGGGCGGGGGACACTGAAGCTTTCTTT. Its protein product is CASSLRAGDTEAFF.